The clone carrying this T cell receptor beta chain was seen a handful of times. Its antigen is unidentified. This sample is part of a study of T cell repertoires in cytomegalovirus infection. Across the whole study: Matching HLA type and CMV infection were both indicated by public TCR beta signatures.

V was cut by 2 bases and J by 7 bases, with 9 bases left in between. Germline-derived CDR1 and CDR2 are SGHTA and FQGNSA. CDR3 length: 13 residues. General study results and limits: Dominating the ex vivo response were TCR beta clonotypes that were CMV-specific and HLA-C-restricted. People with CMV and the relevant HLA were identified by cumulative public TCR beta family frequency.

TCRdb recomputed calls from the reads with MiXCR, one row per CDR3 protein. This table holds under 850,000 distinct CDR3 sequences, 35% to 45% found once. V usage is TRBV7-2 and J usage is TRBJ1-5; D is unresolved. The sample was PBMCs. The clonotype comes from a human donor in good health (CMV status not recorded). Some clones in this sample may be carry-over from other donors' samples. This CDR3 reads CASSLWVEQPQHF. For the CDR3, the DNA is TGTGCCAGCAGCTTATGGGTTGAGCAGCCCCAGCATTTT.